These T cell receptor beta chains were read from a single sample in a study of cytomegalovirus exposure and HLA in healthy donors. Clones were sequenced by immunoSEQ multiplex PCR, and TCRdb holds only the in-frame ones, with some missing. Altogether 150,000 to 200,000 clones are present, around 86% being singletons, with the ten largest covering roughly 2%. Sequencing was carried out using PBMCs. The receptors originated from a human donor in good health. CDR3s include the opening cysteine and the closing phenylalanine or tryptophan. Each record gives: clone size, D gene, V gene, J gene, CDR3 DNA, CDR3 protein. D genes are given only for firm matches. Expanded clones are given a class, and other clones once, few, many or no size at all.

clone size: NA; D gene: NA; V gene: TRBV10-3; J gene: TRBJ1-2; CDR3 DNA: TGTGCCATCAGTGAGGAGGGCCAACTCGCCGGGGGCTACACCTTC; CDR3 protein: CAISEEGQLAGGYTF
clone size: NA; D gene: NA; V gene: TRBV9; J gene: TRBJ1-1; CDR3 DNA: TGTGCCAGCGGGGGGGGGAACACTGAAGCTTTCTTT; CDR3 protein: CASGGGNTEAFF
clone size: NA; D gene: NA; V gene: TRBV6-6; J gene: TRBJ2-3; CDR3 DNA: TGTGCCAGCAGCCCGATACTAGCCCCCATAGATACGCAGTATTTT; CDR3 protein: CASSPILAPIDTQYF
clone size: NA; D gene: NA; V gene: TRBV7-2; J gene: TRBJ1-1; CDR3 DNA: TGTGCCAGCAGCGCGCAAGAGGCGCAAGAAGCTTTCTTT; CDR3 protein: CASSAQEAQEAFF
clone size: NA; D gene: TRBD1; V gene: TRBV6-5; J gene: TRBJ1-2; CDR3 DNA: TGTGCCAGCAGTTCCCACGACAGGGCTAACTATGGCTACACCTTC; CDR3 protein: CASSSHDRANYGYTF
clone size: NA; D gene: TRBD2; V gene: TRBV4-1; J gene: TRBJ2-2; CDR3 DNA: TGCGCCAGCAGCCAAGTCCCAGCGGGGGGTAACACCGGGGAGCTGTTTTTT; CDR3 protein: CASSQVPAGGNTGELFF
clone size: NA; D gene: TRBD1; V gene: TRBV2; J gene: TRBJ2-5; CDR3 DNA: TGTGCCAGCAGTGTGACAGGGGGGCTAGAGACCCAGTACTTC; CDR3 protein: CASSVTGGLETQYF
clone size: NA; D gene: NA; V gene: TRBV9; J gene: TRBJ1-3; CDR3 DNA: TGTGCCAGCAGCAAAACTCTCGGGGGTCTCTCTGGAAACACCATATATTTT; CDR3 protein: CASSKTLGGLSGNTIYF
clone size: few; D gene: TRBD1; V gene: TRBV20-1; J gene: TRBJ1-1; CDR3 DNA: TGCAGTGCGGCCAGGGGGACTGAAGCTTTCTTT; CDR3 protein: CSAARGTEAFF
clone size: once; D gene: NA; V gene: TRBV4-1; J gene: TRBJ1-1; CDR3 DNA: TGCGCCAGCAGCCAAGACAGGGACACTGAAGCTTTCTTT; CDR3 protein: CASSQDRDTEAFF
clone size: NA; D gene: NA; V gene: TRBV20-1; J gene: TRBJ1-1; CDR3 DNA: TGCAGTGCTGGCAGGGTCACTGAAGCTTTCTTT; CDR3 protein: CSAGRVTEAFF
clone size: NA; D gene: TRBD1; V gene: TRBV12-5; J gene: TRBJ1-1; CDR3 DNA: TGTGCTAGTGGTCCGGACAGGTTCACTGAAGCTTTCTTT; CDR3 protein: CASGPDRFTEAFF
clone size: NA; D gene: NA; V gene: TRBV29-1; J gene: TRBJ2-3; CDR3 DNA: TGCAGCGTCGGAGGGAGGCTCACAGATACGCAGTATTTT; CDR3 protein: CSVGGRLTDTQYF
clone size: NA; D gene: TRBD1; V gene: TRBV5-6; J gene: TRBJ2-1; CDR3 DNA: TGTGCCAGCAGAACCGGGACAGGGGCTGAGCAGTTCTTC; CDR3 protein: CASRTGTGAEQFF
clone size: few; D gene: NA; V gene: TRBV4-1; J gene: TRBJ2-5; CDR3 DNA: TGCGCCAGCAGCGTCAGGGTGGAGGAGACCCAGTACTTC; CDR3 protein: CASSVRVEETQYF
clone size: NA; D gene: NA; V gene: TRBV7-9; J gene: TRBJ2-2; CDR3 DNA: TGTGCCAGCAGCTTTCCGGCTAGCGCGGCCGGGGAGCTGTTTTTT; CDR3 protein: CASSFPASAAGELFF
clone size: NA; D gene: NA; V gene: TRBV2; J gene: TRBJ1-3; CDR3 DNA: TGTGCCAGCTCTTCTGGAAACACCATATATTTT; CDR3 protein: CASSSGNTIYF
clone size: NA; D gene: TRBD2; V gene: TRBV10-3; J gene: TRBJ2-1; CDR3 DNA: TGTGCCATCAGCGCGACTAGCGGGGGGGCCTACAATGAGCAGTTCTTC; CDR3 protein: CAISATSGGAYNEQFF
clone size: NA; D gene: NA; V gene: TRBV11-2; J gene: TRBJ2-7; CDR3 DNA: TGTGCCAGCAGCTTATATGACGACTACTACGAGCAGTACTTC; CDR3 protein: CASSLYDDYYEQYF
clone size: NA; D gene: TRBD1; V gene: TRBV7-2; J gene: TRBJ1-6; CDR3 DNA: TGTGCCAGCAGCTCGACAGGGACTTCACCCCTCCACTTT; CDR3 protein: CASSSTGTSPLHF
clone size: NA; D gene: TRBD1; V gene: TRBV27; J gene: TRBJ1-5; CDR3 DNA: TGTGCCAGCAGTTCCTTGATCGACAGGGACCATCAGCCCCAGCATTTT; CDR3 protein: CASSSLIDRDHQPQHF
clone size: NA; D gene: NA; V gene: TRBV14; J gene: TRBJ1-4; CDR3 DNA: TGTGCCAGCAGCCCAGGAAGTATCCCTAATGAAAAACTGTTTTTT; CDR3 protein: CASSPGSIPNEKLFF
clone size: NA; D gene: NA; V gene: TRBV4-3; J gene: TRBJ2-3; CDR3 DNA: TGCGCCAGCAGCCAAGAAGGTGTATTCCGAGGGGATACGCAGTATTTT; CDR3 protein: CASSQEGVFRGDTQYF
clone size: NA; D gene: TRBD2; V gene: TRBV18; J gene: TRBJ2-3; CDR3 DNA: TGTGCCAGCTCACGTAAGCGGGGGGGCCCAGATACGCAGTATTTT; CDR3 protein: CASSRKRGGPDTQYF
clone size: few; D gene: NA; V gene: TRBV7-9; J gene: TRBJ1-1; CDR3 DNA: TGTGCCAGCAGCCCCAACTTGGGGGGCACTGAAGCTTTCTTT; CDR3 protein: CASSPNLGGTEAFF
clone size: NA; D gene: NA; V gene: TRBV10-3; J gene: TRBJ2-7; CDR3 DNA: TGTGCCATCAGGACTCGGGAGAACGCCACGAGCCACGAGCAGTACTTC; CDR3 protein: CAIRTRENATSHEQYF
clone size: NA; D gene: TRBD2; V gene: TRBV7-8; J gene: TRBJ2-7; CDR3 DNA: TGTGCCAGCAGCTTAGTTGGGCGGGGGGGCTCCTACGAGCAGTACTTC; CDR3 protein: CASSLVGRGGSYEQYF
clone size: few; D gene: NA; V gene: TRBV7-9; J gene: TRBJ2-7; CDR3 DNA: TGTGCCAGCAGCCCCCCCACATGGGGCTACCACTACGAGCAGTACTTC; CDR3 protein: CASSPPTWGYHYEQYF
clone size: NA; D gene: NA; V gene: TRBV7-6; J gene: TRBJ2-3; CDR3 DNA: TGTGCCAGCAGCCGAAGACCCCCAGGGACAGATACGCAGTATTTT; CDR3 protein: CASSRRPPGTDTQYF
clone size: NA; D gene: NA; V gene: TRBV25-1; J gene: TRBJ1-4; CDR3 DNA: TGTGCCAGCAGTGGTCCCGTCGAAAAACTGTTTTTT; CDR3 protein: CASSGPVEKLFF
clone size: NA; D gene: TRBD2; V gene: TRBV4-1; J gene: TRBJ2-7; CDR3 DNA: TGCGCCAGCCAACTACAGACTAGCGGGGGGTACGAGCAGTACTTC; CDR3 protein: CASQLQTSGGYEQYF
clone size: NA; D gene: NA; V gene: TRBV27; J gene: TRBJ2-7; CDR3 DNA: TGTGCCAGCTTTCCACCGGGACAACCCTACGAGCAGTACTTC; CDR3 protein: CASFPPGQPYEQYF
clone size: NA; D gene: NA; V gene: TRBV6-1; J gene: TRBJ2-7; CDR3 DNA: TGTGCCAGCAGAAGCAGGGGTGGAAACGAGCAGTACTTC; CDR3 protein: CASRSRGGNEQYF
clone size: NA; D gene: NA; V gene: TRBV6-5; J gene: TRBJ2-2; CDR3 DNA: TGTGCCAGCGCCCCGGCACGGGGGAACACCGGGGAGCTGTTTTTT; CDR3 protein: CASAPARGNTGELFF
clone size: NA; D gene: NA; V gene: TRBV9; J gene: TRBJ1-2; CDR3 DNA: TGTGCCAGCAGCGCAGTCACAGGGAACTATGGCTACCCCTTC; CDR3 protein: CASSAVTGNYGYPF
clone size: NA; D gene: NA; V gene: TRBV7-8; J gene: TRBJ2-1; CDR3 DNA: TGTGCCAGCAGCCAACAGACGGCAGATAATGAGCAGTTCTTC; CDR3 protein: CASSQQTADNEQFF
clone size: once; D gene: TRBD2; V gene: TRBV6-1; J gene: TRBJ2-7; CDR3 DNA: TGTGCCAGCATTGGTAGCGGGGGAACCTACGAGCAGTACTTC; CDR3 protein: CASIGSGGTYEQYF
clone size: NA; D gene: NA; V gene: TRBV7-9; J gene: TRBJ1-5; CDR3 DNA: TGTGCCAGCAGCCTTGGCGGACAAGATCAGCCCCAGCATTTT; CDR3 protein: CASSLGGQDQPQHF
clone size: few; D gene: NA; V gene: TRBV25-1; J gene: TRBJ1-6; CDR3 DNA: TGTGCCAGCAGTGAAAGGGGAAATTCACCCCTCCACTTT; CDR3 protein: CASSERGNSPLHF
clone size: NA; D gene: NA; V gene: TRBV7-9; J gene: TRBJ1-3; CDR3 DNA: TGTGCCAGCAGCTTAGTAGGACAGAAGAACTCTGGAAACACCATATATTTT; CDR3 protein: CASSLVGQKNSGNTIYF
clone size: NA; D gene: TRBD1; V gene: TRBV7-8; J gene: TRBJ2-7; CDR3 DNA: TGTGCCAGCAGCTTAACGGGACAGCCACTCCCCTACGAGCAGTACTTC; CDR3 protein: CASSLTGQPLPYEQYF
clone size: NA; D gene: TRBD1; V gene: TRBV7-6; J gene: TRBJ1-1; CDR3 DNA: TGTGCCAGCAGCCGAGAAATGGACAGGGGTGAAGCTTTCTTT; CDR3 protein: CASSREMDRGEAFF
clone size: few; D gene: TRBD1; V gene: TRBV7-2; J gene: TRBJ1-2; CDR3 DNA: TGTGCCAGCAGCTCTAGAGTAGGGGGCGACGGCTACACCTTC; CDR3 protein: CASSSRVGGDGYTF
clone size: NA; D gene: TRBD1; V gene: TRBV7-2; J gene: TRBJ2-3; CDR3 DNA: TGTGCCAGCAGCTTAGTGGGGACAGGGGGAGGAGATACGCAGTATTTT; CDR3 protein: CASSLVGTGGGDTQYF
clone size: NA; D gene: TRBD2; V gene: TRBV10-3; J gene: TRBJ2-7; CDR3 DNA: TGTGCCGTCTTAGCGGGTCGGGGAACGTCGTTGAATCCCTACGAGCAGTACTTC; CDR3 protein: CAVLAGRGTSLNPYEQYF
clone size: NA; D gene: NA; V gene: TRBV27; J gene: TRBJ2-2; CDR3 DNA: TGTGCCAGCAGTTTGGGAGCGAACACCGGGGAGCTGTTTTTT; CDR3 protein: CASSLGANTGELFF
clone size: once; D gene: NA; V gene: TRBV2; J gene: TRBJ2-1; CDR3 DNA: TGTGCCAGCAATCTTCAGGGGACCGCCTCCTACAATGAGCAGTTCTTC; CDR3 protein: CASNLQGTASYNEQFF